The 25 T cell receptor beta chains in this list originate from one sample, sequenced in a study of T cells after posttransplantation cyclophosphamide. Measured with immunoSEQ multiplex PCR; TCRdb has only the in-frame clones, and not every one. The sample contains roughly 24,000 clones, around 92% of which appear only once. Control samples came 1 year after myeloablative marrow transplants with methotrexate plus calcineurin inhibitor. The sample in question was PBMCs, obtained after an allogeneic stem cell transplant with a calcineurin inhibitor and methotrexate. The receptors shown here come from a female patient aged 50-59 years who received an allogeneic stem cell transplant from an unrelated donor, was CMV-positive, and had chronic GVHD only. Some T cells may possibly be graft donor cells.

The chain links TRBV27 to TRBJ2-7; D remains ambiguous. This CDR3 comprises 12 residues. The V gene lost 2 bases and the J gene lost 3 bases, with 5 bases spanning the gap. Germline V gene lookup returns CDR1 MNHEY and CDR2 SMNVEV (reference sequence). The CDR3 sequence: CASSLTGYEQYF. The CDR3 DNA sequence: TGTGCCAGCAGTTTAACCGGCTACGAGCAGTACTTC.

The rearrangement uses TRBV11-2 and TRBJ2-7; 11 bases fit TRBD2. The V gene end was trimmed by 0 bases and the J gene end by 6 bases; junction bases not matched to a gene: 4. CDR1 SGHAT and CDR2 FQNNGV come from the germline V gene. This CDR3 contains 15 residues. CDR3 loop: CASSLEGLAGGEQYF. The CDR3 DNA reads as TGTGCCAGCAGCTTAGAAGGGCTAGCGGGAGGCGAGCAGTACTTC.

The chain is built from TRBV21-1 and TRBJ2-3; the table's D call TRBD1 went unverified against the DNA. TRBV21-1 is annotated as a pseudogene. This CDR3 comprises 16 residues. CDR3 coding DNA: TGTGCCACCTTGCCACCACCTTCGACAGGGGGAGATACGCAGTATTTT. Translated, it gives CATLPPPSTGGDTQYF.

This clone was found once. The V gene is TRBV30, the J gene TRBJ2-7, with TRBD2 as a possible D gene (6 bases). Trimming removed 3 bases from V and 7 bases from J, with 10 bases in between. The CDR3 has 11 amino acids. The germline V gene encodes CDR1 GTSNPN and CDR2 SVGIG (reference sequence). The CDR3 protein is CAWSDGGEQYF. Here the CDR3 DNA reads TGTGCCTGGAGCGATGGGGGGGAGCAGTACTTC.

This chain connects TRBV19 to TRBJ1-6; unclear D gene. This CDR3 comprises 13 residues. Trimming took off 5 bases at V and 7 bases at J, with 9 bases between the two ends. Germline values: CDR1 LNHDA, CDR2 SQIVND (reference sequence). Written as DNA, the CDR3 is TGTGCCAGTAGTTCTCAGTCGAATTCACCCCTCCACTTT. This translates into CASSSQSNSPLHF.

This sequence joins TRBV4-1 and TRBJ2-7; a possible D gene is TRBD1 (5 bases). The CDR3 totals 17 residues. V gave up 0 bases and J gave up 2 bases, with 17 bases separating them. CDR1 is MGHRA and CDR2 is YSYEKL in the germline V gene. In DNA, the CDR3 is TGCGCCAGCAGCCAAGAGGTGGGGCGGACACTCCCCTACGAGCAGTACTTC. Amino acids: CASSQEVGRTLPYEQYF.

The chain couples TRBV7-9 to TRBJ1-5, with D unresolved. V lost 5 bases and J 2 bases, leaving 10 bases between the germline ends. Germline V lookup: CDR1 SEHNR, CDR2 FQNEAQ (reference sequence). The CDR3 is made up of 14 amino acids. CDR3 nucleotides: TGTGCCAGCAGCCCAATCGGTGGCAATCAGCCCCAGCATTTT. It encodes CASSPIGGNQPQHF.

The chain has TRBV19 and TRBJ1-4, with 7 bases fitting TRBD1. V dropped 5 bases and J dropped 8; count of bases not matched to a gene: 11. Germline-derived CDR1 and CDR2 are LNHDA and SQIVND (reference sequence). This CDR3 is 15 amino acids long. CDR3 coding DNA: TGTGCCAGTAGTTTAAACAGGGGATGGGGCGAAAAACTGTTTTTT. Translating it yields CASSLNRGWGEKLFF.

This chain links TRBV7-6 with TRBJ2-3, with 7 bases matching TRBD1. This CDR3 has 16 amino acids. Germline V CDR1 and CDR2: SGHVS, FNYEAQ. With 1 base clipped from V and 1 base from J, the junction kept 5 bases outside the gene matches. The CDR3 nucleotides are TGTGCCAGCAGCTTAGGAGGGGGCGATGGCACAGATACGCAGTATTTT. This gives the protein CASSLGGGDGTDTQYF.

The V call is TRBV7-3, the J call TRBJ2-1; 7 bases fit TRBD2. CDR1 is SGHTA, CDR2 FQGTGA, per germline. With 5 bases clipped from V and 13 bases from J, the junction kept 20 bases outside the gene matches. This CDR3 is built from 16 residues. The CDR3 coding sequence is TGTGCCAGCAGCCGTATCGGGGCGGGAGATGGTTGGGGACAGTTCTTC. This translates into CASSRIGAGDGWGQFF.

The chain joins TRBV27 to TRBJ1-3, with 8 bases identical to TRBD1. The V gene end was trimmed by 5 bases and the J gene end by 3 bases; junction bases not matched to a gene: 6. The CDR3 is made up of 15 amino acids. Germline CDR1 is MNHEY and CDR2 is SMNVEV (reference sequence). CDR3 region: CASSPRTGFGNTIYF. CDR3 bases: TGTGCCAGCAGTCCAAGGACAGGGTTTGGAAACACCATATATTTT.

This clone is medium-sized. The chain employs TRBV19 and TRBJ1-1; D is unresolved. This CDR3 comprises 15 residues. CDR1 is LNHDA, CDR2 SQIVND, per germline (reference sequence). The germline V and J ends were trimmed by 5 bases and 2 bases, with 15 bases remaining between them. The CDR3 spells CASSPPRSRNTEAFF. The CDR3 DNA sequence: TGTGCCAGTAGTCCCCCCCGGAGCCGAAACACTGAAGCTTTCTTT.

The chain uses TRBV19 and TRBJ2-1; 11 nucleotides agree with TRBD2. The CDR3 is made up of 17 amino acids. Germline V lookup: CDR1 LNHDA, CDR2 SQIVND (reference sequence). Trimming took 5 bases from V and 5 from J; bases not matched to a gene: 11. The chain's CDR3 is CASSHRVAGLADNEQFF. Here the CDR3 DNA reads TGTGCCAGTAGTCACAGGGTCGCGGGACTAGCGGACAATGAGCAGTTCTTC.

The V and J genes are TRBV5-1 and TRBJ2-2; D may be TRBD2 (7 bases). Germline V gene lookup returns CDR1 SGHRS and CDR2 YFSETQ. The V and J ends lost 1 base and 0 bases respectively, with 13 bases between them. The CDR3 runs to 17 residues. The CDR3 loop is CASSLFRGAANTGELFF. The CDR3, as DNA: TGCGCCAGCAGCTTGTTTCGGGGGGCAGCGAACACCGGGGAGCTGTTTTTT. The full variable domain, completed using reference TRBV5-1 and TRBJ2-2, is KAGVTQTPRYLIKTRGQQVTLSCSPISGHRSVSWYQQTPGQGLQFLFEYFSETQRNKGNFPGRFSGRQFSNSRSEMNVSTLELGDSALYLCASSLFRGAANTGELFFGEGSRLTVL.

J is TRBJ1-5 and V is TRBV6-1; the match to TRBD1 covers 9 bases. The junction had 7 bases not matched to a gene; V was cut back by 4 bases and J by 6 bases. Germline V gene sequence: CDR1 MNHNS, CDR2 SASEGT. The CDR3 is made up of 15 amino acids. The DNA of the CDR3 is TGTGCCAGCAGTGGACCGGGACAGGGATCTCAGCCCCAGCATTTT. It encodes CASSGPGQGSQPQHF.

The V and J genes are TRBV7-3 and TRBJ2-3; TRBD1 is a possible D gene (5 bases). The V gene lost 2 bases and the J gene lost 1 base, with 10 bases spanning the gap. Germline values: CDR1 SGHTA, CDR2 FQGTGA. The CDR3 covers 15 residues. Here the CDR3 DNA reads TGTGCCAGCAGCTTACAGGGCTCACGCACAGATACGCAGTATTTT. Translating it yields CASSLQGSRTDTQYF.

The chain carries TRBV28 and TRBJ2-7, with a tentative D call TRBD2 (5 bases). The V end was cut by 1 base, the J end by 2 bases, with 12 bases between. The germline CDR1 and CDR2 sequences are MDHEN and SYDVKM. This CDR3 is 15 amino acids long. The CDR3 is CASSLYGNYPYEQYF. The CDR3 DNA is TGTGCCAGCAGTTTATACGGGAATTACCCCTACGAGCAGTACTTC.

This clone was observed a handful of times. The chain uses TRBV5-6 and TRBJ1-3, with a possible D match to TRBD1 (5 bases). The CDR3 is 13 amino acids. Germline V gene data show CDR1 as SGHDT and CDR2 as YYEEEE. Trimming took 4 bases from V and 1 from J, leaving 6 bases between them. As DNA, the CDR3 is TGTGCCAGCAGCAGGGGTTCTGGAAACACCATATATTTT. Translating it yields CASSRGSGNTIYF.

V and J are TRBV10-3 and TRBJ1-1; possible D gene TRBD1, 5 bases. Germline values: CDR1 ENHRY, CDR2 SYGVKD. Trimming removed 0 bases from V and 3 bases from J, with 14 bases in between. The CDR3 totals 16 residues. This chain's CDR3 is CAISESTGRGHTEAFF. The CDR3 DNA reads as TGTGCCATCAGTGAGTCGACCGGGAGGGGACACACTGAAGCTTTCTTT.

The V call is TRBV19, the J call TRBJ2-3, with 10 bases matching TRBD2. Trimming at V came to 4 bases and at J to 6 bases, leaving 4 bases not matched to a gene. Germline lookup yields CDR1 LNHDA and CDR2 SQIVND (reference sequence). The CDR3 sequence is 14 residues long. The CDR3 coding sequence is TGTGCCAGTAGTAGCGTTAGCGGGAGGGATACGCAGTATTTT. Amino acids: CASSSVSGRDTQYF.

This chain joins TRBV30 and TRBJ2-6; TRBD1 matches at 7 bases. This CDR3 has 14 amino acids. Losses at the gene ends were 5 bases for V and 4 bases for J; bases not matched to a gene: 5. The germline gives CDR1 GTSNPN, CDR2 SVGIG (reference sequence). CDR3 protein: CAWSTGAGANVLTF. Written as DNA, the CDR3 is TGTGCCTGGTCCACAGGGGCGGGGGCCAACGTCCTGACTTTC.

V and J are TRBV6-5 and TRBJ2-7; the D gene is possibly TRBD1 (5 bases). Germline V CDR1 and CDR2: MNHEY, SVGAGI. Trimming removed 6 bases from V and 2 bases from J, with 8 bases in between. CDR3 size: 12 residues. CDR3 coding DNA: TGTGCCAGCAGCCCGACAGCCTACGAGCAGTACTTC. Amino acids: CASSPTAYEQYF.

The gene calls are TRBV29-1 and TRBJ2-5, with a tentative D call TRBD2 (5 bases). V lost 6 bases, J lost 4 bases, and 12 bases lay in between. Germline assignment: CDR1 SQVTM and CDR2 ANQGSEA. This CDR3 contains 12 residues. In DNA form, the CDR3 reads TGCAGCGTGGGAGACGGCTCAGAGACCCAGTACTTC. Amino acids: CSVGDGSETQYF. Together with reference TRBV29-1 and TRBJ2-5, the CDR3 gives the full variable domain: SAVISQKPSRDICQRGTSLTIQCQVDSQVTMMFWYRQQPGQSLTLIATANQGSEATYESGFVIDKFPISRPNLTFSTLTVSNMSPEDSSIYLCSVGDGSETQYFGPGTRLLVL.

The V and J genes are TRBV2 and TRBJ1-2; 9 bases fit TRBD1. CDR3 size: 16 residues. Germline CDR1 and CDR2: SNHLY and FYNNEI. Trimming removed 5 bases from V and 8 bases from J; junction bases left unmatched: 15. The CDR3 DNA reads TGTGCCAGCAGTAGCACTAAAGGACAGGGGATTTGGGGCTACACCTTC. Its translation: CASSSTKGQGIWGYTF.

In this sample, this clone turned up a few times. The chain links TRBV6-4 to TRBJ2-2, with 13 bases fitting TRBD2. The CDR3 runs to 17 residues. Germline trimming cut 2 bases from V and 5 bases from J; bases unmatched to any gene: 5. The germline V gene has CDR1 MRHNA and CDR2 SNTAGT. The CDR3 nucleotides are TGTGCCAGCAGTGACCCAGGACTAGCGGGAGATACCGGGGAGCTGTTTTTT. Its protein product is CASSDPGLAGDTGELFF.